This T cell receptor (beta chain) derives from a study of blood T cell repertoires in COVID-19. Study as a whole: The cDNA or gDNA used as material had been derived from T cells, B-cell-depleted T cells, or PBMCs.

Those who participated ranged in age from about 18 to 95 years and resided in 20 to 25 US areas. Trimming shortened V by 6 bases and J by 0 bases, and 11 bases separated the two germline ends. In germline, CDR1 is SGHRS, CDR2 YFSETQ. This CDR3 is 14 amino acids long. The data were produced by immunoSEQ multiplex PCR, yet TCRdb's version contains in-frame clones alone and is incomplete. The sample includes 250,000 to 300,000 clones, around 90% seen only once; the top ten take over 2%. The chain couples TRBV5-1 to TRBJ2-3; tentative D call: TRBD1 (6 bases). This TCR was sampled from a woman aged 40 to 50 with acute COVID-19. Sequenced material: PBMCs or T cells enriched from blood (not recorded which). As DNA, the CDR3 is TGCGCCAGCATGTCCGGGACAAGCACAGATACGCAGTATTTT. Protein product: CASMSGTSTDTQYF.